Sequencing of this T cell receptor (beta chain) was carried out in a study of OX40 agonist ivuxolimab in advanced cancers. On the study more broadly: Three individuals attained partial responses, comprising one hepatocellular carcinoma case and two cutaneous melanoma cases.

The table came from immunoSEQ multiplex PCR; TCRdb's copy has only in-frame clones and leaves some out. The data contain 70,000 to 95,000 clones, 70% to 90% of them singletons. Germline V gives CDR1 SNHLY, CDR2 FYNNEI. This CDR3 spans 12 amino acids. Between the trimmed V and J ends, which lost 6 bases and 3 bases, there was a span of 9 bases. The genes are TRBV2 and TRBJ2-7; D is perhaps TRBD1 or TRBD2 (5 bases each). The origin of this receptor is an adult with an advanced solid tumor such as melanoma, head and neck, liver or kidney cancer. The specimen comprised CD4+ or CD8+ T cells sorted from blood, sampled in a trial of the OX40 agonist ivuxolimab. In DNA, the CDR3 is TGTGCCAGCAGGCCGGGACGCTACGAGCAGTACTTC. It is translated as CASRPGRYEQYF.